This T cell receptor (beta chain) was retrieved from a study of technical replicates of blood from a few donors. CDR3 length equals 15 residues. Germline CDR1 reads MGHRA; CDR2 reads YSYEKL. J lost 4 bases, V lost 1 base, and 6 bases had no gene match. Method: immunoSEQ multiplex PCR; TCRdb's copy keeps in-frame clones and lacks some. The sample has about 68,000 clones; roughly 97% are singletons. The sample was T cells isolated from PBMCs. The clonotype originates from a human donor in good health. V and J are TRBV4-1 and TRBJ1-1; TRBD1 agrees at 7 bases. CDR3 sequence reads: CASSQGRGPVTEAFF. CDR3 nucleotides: TGCGCCAGCAGCCAAGGAAGGGGGCCGGTCACTGAAGCTTTCTTT.